This T cell receptor (beta chain) is drawn from a study of cytomegalovirus exposure and HLA in healthy donors. At the level of the study: The approximately 120 validation repertoires, a later analysis reported, used the same platform as the roughly 610 first-cohort repertoires. Study-wide results and caveats: Subsequent analysis of the 110 or so validation repertoires found a tendency for first-cohort TCR clusters to co-occur. Reports described diagnosis of cytomegalovirus status by the classifier as highly specific and sensitive.

The method was immunoSEQ multiplex PCR; TCRdb's version includes in-frame clones alone and lacks a portion of them. This sample has roughly 100,000 clones, with roughly 90% found just once. Details on this clone: Its antigen is unknown.

CDR3 size: 16 residues. The trim removed 3 bases at V and 2 bases at J, leaving 5 bases unmatched. Germline CDR1 is MNHNS and CDR2 is SASEGT. The clonotype comes from a woman between 18 and 29 years old in good health and CMV-seropositive. The genes are TRBV6-1 and TRBJ2-3, with TRBD1 identical over 10 bases. Material for sequencing was PBMCs. In nucleotides, the CDR3 is TGTGCCAGCAGTGATTGGGACAGGGGTGCCACAGATACGCAGTATTTT. Encoded protein: CASSDWDRGATDTQYF.